These 28 T cell receptor beta chains were all obtained from the same sample, sequenced in a study of a mutant IDH1 vaccine in newly diagnosed glioma. Method: immunoSEQ multiplex PCR; TCRdb's copy keeps in-frame clones and lacks some. The data contain 75,000 to 100,000 clones, about 80% of them singletons. Indicated time point: baseline, week 1 (first vaccination visit). Sample treatment: pre-vaccination baseline after standard-of-care therapy. Sequences were derived from PBMCs, sampled from a glioma patient treated with radiotherapy, temozolomide or both. The receptors derive from a man in his forties with glioma. Some clones in this sample may be carry-over from other donors' samples.

The rearrangement uses TRBV18 and TRBJ1-1; TRBD1 is a possible D gene (5 bases). CDR1 is KGHSH and CDR2 is LQKENI in the germline V gene. V was cut by 2 bases and J by 0 bases, with 10 bases left in between. The CDR3 length is 15 residues. CDR3 region: CASSPGHRMNTEAFF. The CDR3 nucleotides are TGTGCCAGCTCACCAGGACATCGCATGAACACTGAAGCTTTCTTT.

The chain carries TRBV6-5 and TRBJ1-4, with unresolved D. This CDR3 is 16 amino acids long. Trimming took 0 bases from V and 0 from J, leaving 8 bases between them. Germline V CDR1 and CDR2: MNHEY, SVGAGI. The CDR3 loop reads CASSYSREATNEKLFF. The CDR3 DNA follows: TGTGCCAGCAGTTACTCCCGGGAAGCAACTAATGAAAAACTGTTTTTT.

The chain links TRBV5-1 to TRBJ2-2; D is unclear. V lost 0 bases and J 0 bases, leaving 9 bases between the germline ends. Germline V gives CDR1 SGHRS, CDR2 YFSETQ. The CDR3 runs to 16 residues. The CDR3 DNA sequence: TGCGCCAGCAGCTTGGCCGGTTTGACGAACACCGGGGAGCTGTTTTTT. This encodes CASSLAGLTNTGELFF.

The chain employs TRBV5-6 and TRBJ1-1; 9 positions match TRBD1. After removal of 0 bases from V and 2 bases from J, the junction contained 5 bases not matched to a gene. This CDR3 region has 16 residues. Germline values: CDR1 SGHDT, CDR2 YYEEEE. CDR3 nucleotides: TGTGCCAGCAGCTTGGCCGCTACAGGGGGCAACACTGAAGCTTTCTTT. Protein product: CASSLAATGGNTEAFF. The whole variable domain, filled in from reference TRBV5-6 and TRBJ1-1, reads DAGVTQSPTHLIKTRGQQVTLRCSPKSGHDTVSWYQQALGQGPQFIFQYYEEEERQRGNFPDRFSGHQFPNYSSELNVNALLLGDSALYLCASSLAATGGNTEAFFGQGTRLTVV.

V is TRBV29-1 and J is TRBJ1-2; possibly TRBD1 for D (5 bases). The CDR3 consists of 13 residues. Deletions cut 5 bases from V and 1 base from J, with 11 bases between. Per germline, CDR1 SQVTM and CDR2 ANQGSEA. CDR3 sequence (DNA): TGCAGCGTTCAGTCAGGGCTTAACTATGGCTACACCTTC. This translates into CSVQSGLNYGYTF. Full variable domain (remainder filled in from reference TRBV29-1 and TRBJ1-2): SAVISQKPSRDICQRGTSLTIQCQVDSQVTMMFWYRQQPGQSLTLIATANQGSEATYESGFVIDKFPISRPNLTFSTLTVSNMSPEDSSIYLCSVQSGLNYGYTFGSGTRLTVV.

V and J are TRBV30 and TRBJ2-1; D unclear. Looked up from germline, CDR1 is GTSNPN and CDR2 is SVGIG (reference sequence). Deletions cut 2 bases from V and 4 bases from J, with 9 bases between. The CDR3 loop spans 13 amino acids. Here the CDR3 reads CAWSPDPYNEQFF. For the CDR3, the DNA is TGTGCCTGGAGTCCCGACCCGTACAATGAGCAGTTCTTC.

The chain joins TRBV9 to TRBJ1-5; D is possibly TRBD1 (5 bases). Between the trimmed V and J ends, which lost 0 bases and 3 bases, there was a span of 7 bases. Germline V CDR1 and CDR2: SGDLS, YYNGEE. The CDR3 runs 14 residues. The CDR3, as DNA: TGTGCCAGCAGCGTAGGACAGATCAATCAGCCCCAGCATTTT. Its translation is CASSVGQINQPQHF.

The V gene is TRBV30, the J gene TRBJ2-1; D is tentatively TRBD1 or TRBD2 (6 bases each). Germline V lookup: CDR1 GTSNPN, CDR2 SVGIG (reference sequence). V was pared by 2 bases and J by 2 bases, with 10 bases between. CDR3 length equals 14 residues. The CDR3: CAWSKGGPYNEQFF. CDR3 sequence (DNA): TGTGCCTGGAGTAAGGGGGGTCCCTACAATGAGCAGTTCTTC.

This chain joins TRBV6-1 and TRBJ2-1; D possibly corresponds to TRBD1 (6 bases). Germline V lookup: CDR1 MNHNS, CDR2 SASEGT. The CDR3 covers 14 residues. The V end lost 8 bases, the J end lost 5 bases, and 16 bases lay between the germline ends. The CDR3, as DNA: TGTGCCAGCCTGCCGGGACATTCCGACAATGAGCAGTTCTTC. Residues: CASLPGHSDNEQFF.

The chain couples TRBV9 to TRBJ2-5; D may be TRBD2 (5 bases). With 0 bases removed from V and 5 bases from J, the gap between germline ends came to 8 bases. Germline V gene data show CDR1 as SGDLS and CDR2 as YYNGEE. CDR3 length: 13 amino acids. The CDR3 region is CASSVAERETQYF. CDR3 coding DNA: TGTGCCAGCAGCGTAGCCGAGCGGGAGACCCAGTACTTC. Drawing the rest from reference TRBV9 and TRBJ2-5, the complete variable domain is DSGVTQTPKHLITATGQRVTLRCSPRSGDLSVYWYQQSLDQGLQFLIQYYNGEERAKGNILERFSAQQFPDLHSELNLSSLELGDSALYFCASSVAERETQYFGPGTRLLVL.

The gene calls are TRBV19 and TRBJ1-1; no definite D call. V lost 3 bases and J 0 bases, leaving 17 bases between the germline ends. Germline CDR1 reads LNHDA; CDR2 reads SQIVND (reference sequence). The CDR3 has 17 residues. The CDR3 loop is CASSIGQAPFMNTEAFF. The DNA of the CDR3 is TGTGCCAGTAGTATTGGTCAGGCGCCGTTCATGAACACTGAAGCTTTCTTT.

The rearrangement uses TRBV6-6 and TRBJ2-7; either TRBD1 or TRBD2 may supply D (5 bases each). Germline V gene lookup returns CDR1 MNHNY and CDR2 SVGAGI (reference sequence). V was cut by 6 bases and J by 2 bases, with 20 bases left in between. This CDR3 contains 16 residues. The CDR3 DNA follows: TGTGCCAGCAGGGACCTCCCCGGGGCAGGACCCTACGAGCAGTACTTC. It translates to CASRDLPGAGPYEQYF.

The chain couples TRBV5-4 to TRBJ1-2; no reliable D call. V was shortened by 4 bases and J by 5 bases, with 12 bases between the two germline ends. The CDR3 loop spans 13 amino acids. CDR1 is SGHNT, CDR2 YYREEE, per germline (reference sequence). The CDR3 protein is CASSPSPVYGYTF. CDR3 bases: TGTGCCAGCAGCCCCTCCCCTGTGTATGGCTACACCTTC.

The V call is TRBV19, the J call TRBJ2-3; either TRBD1 or TRBD2 may fit D (5 bases each). The CDR3 has 16 residues. CDR1 LNHDA and CDR2 SQIVND come from the germline V gene (reference sequence). V lost 4 bases and J lost 2, with 16 bases in between. As DNA, the CDR3 is TGTGCCAGTAGTAACCTCGGGACGGAACACACAGATACGCAGTATTTT. Its protein is CASSNLGTEHTDTQYF.

V usage is TRBV5-8 and J usage is TRBJ2-7, with D possibly being TRBD2 (6 bases). The CDR3 has 14 amino acids. V was trimmed by 4 bases and J by 2 bases, leaving 13 bases between them. Per the germline V gene, CDR1 is SGHTS and CDR2 is YDEGEE. In DNA form, the CDR3 reads TGTGCCAGCAGCCCCGGGGGAAAGCCCTACGAGCAGTACTTC. Its protein is CASSPGGKPYEQYF.

The chain is built from TRBV9 and TRBJ2-5; TRBD2 agrees at 8 bases. Trimming at V came to 2 bases and at J to 2 bases, leaving 2 bases not matched to a gene. This CDR3 is built from 14 residues. CDR1 and CDR2 (germline): SGDLS, YYNGEE. CDR3 coding DNA: TGTGCCAGCAGCGTGGGCGGGGGGCAAGAGACCCAGTACTTC. It yields the protein CASSVGGGQETQYF.

J is TRBJ1-2 and V is TRBV4-1; D call uncertain. Trimming pared 1 base from V and 3 bases from J, leaving 9 bases between. The germline gives CDR1 MGHRA, CDR2 YSYEKL. The CDR3 loop spans 14 amino acids. CDR3 sequence reads: CASSQGAADYGYTF. CDR3 DNA sequence: TGCGCCAGCAGCCAAGGGGCGGCGGACTATGGCTACACCTTC.

This chain connects TRBV2 to TRBJ2-5; D might be TRBD2 (6 bases). V was shortened by 4 bases and J by 1 base, with 13 bases between the two germline ends. Looked up from germline, CDR1 is SNHLY and CDR2 is FYNNEI. The CDR3 sequence is 15 residues long. CDR3 sequence: CASSVNSGFQETQYF. CDR3 nucleotides: TGTGCCAGCAGTGTTAATAGCGGCTTCCAAGAGACCCAGTACTTC.

V usage is TRBV21-1 and J usage is TRBJ1-1; the table gives TRBD1 as D, unverified against the DNA. TRBV21-1 is labeled a pseudogene. This CDR3 has 15 amino acids. CDR3 amino acids: CASSTWTGENTEAFF. The CDR3 DNA follows: TGTGCCAGCAGCACCTGGACAGGGGAGAACACTGAAGCTTTCTTT.

The V gene is TRBV2, the J gene TRBJ1-3; D remains ambiguous. This CDR3 comprises 14 residues. Germline V gene lookup returns CDR1 SNHLY and CDR2 FYNNEI. Trimming took 3 bases from V and 1 from J, leaving 7 bases between them. DNA for the CDR3: TGTGCCAGCAGTGAGTACATATCTGGAAACACCATATATTTT. This codes for CASSEYISGNTIYF.

A few counts support this clone. The chain is built from TRBV7-9 and TRBJ1-1; a possible D gene is TRBD1 (5 bases). The germline V gene has CDR1 SEHNR and CDR2 FQNEAQ (reference sequence). This CDR3 spans 12 amino acids. V dropped 3 bases and J dropped 10 bases, with 12 bases sitting between them. The CDR3 loop reads CASSLGRRGAFF. The CDR3 coding sequence is TGTGCCAGCAGCTTGGGACGGAGGGGAGCTTTCTTT.

This clone was detected only a few times. This rearrangement joins TRBV4-2 to TRBJ1-1, with no clear D. V shed 4 bases and J shed 6 bases, with 15 bases lying between them. Germline V gene lookup returns CDR1 LGHNA and CDR2 YNFKEQ. This CDR3 comprises 14 residues. The CDR3 coding sequence is TGTGCCAGCAGCCCCTCGTCGTCGGGCGCTGAAGCTTTCTTT. Protein sequence: CASSPSSSGAEAFF.

The gene calls are TRBV5-6 and TRBJ2-1; 7 nucleotides line up with TRBD1. This CDR3 spans 13 amino acids. Per the germline V gene, CDR1 is SGHDT and CDR2 is YYEEEE. J was trimmed by 2 bases and V by 5 bases; bases with no gene match: 1. The CDR3 spells CASRGGPYNEQFF. In DNA form, the CDR3 reads TGTGCCAGCAGAGGGGGCCCCTACAATGAGCAGTTCTTC.

This chain links TRBV29-1 with TRBJ2-7, with TRBD2 matching over 9 bases. V lost 3 bases and J lost 3; bases outside the gene matches: 0. CDR1 and CDR2 from the germline V gene are SQVTM and ANQGSEA. This CDR3 spans 12 amino acids. The CDR3 nucleotides are TGCAGCGTTGATAGCGGGGGCTACGAGCAGTACTTC. The encoded protein is CSVDSGGYEQYF.

The chain combines TRBV5-1 with TRBJ1-6, with 9 bases aligning to TRBD1. The V gene's germline CDR1 is SGHRS and CDR2 YFSETQ. This CDR3 has 14 residues. V gave up 4 bases and J gave up 10 bases; unmatched junction bases: 6. In DNA, the CDR3 is TGCGCCAGCAGCACGGGACAGGGACGGTCACCCCTCCACTTT. This codes for CASSTGQGRSPLHF.

This clone was recorded once. V and J are TRBV6-6 and TRBJ2-7; TRBD1 matches at 9 bases. The germline CDR1 and CDR2 sequences are MNHNY and SVGAGI (reference sequence). The length of the CDR3 is 12 residues. The V and J ends lost 4 bases and 9 bases, in that order; junction bases with no gene match: 4. This chain's CDR3 is CASSWGQGPQYF. The CDR3 DNA is TGTGCCAGCAGTTGGGGACAGGGACCGCAGTACTTC.

The V call is TRBV30, the J call TRBJ1-1, with no clear D. Trimming pared 4 bases from V and 1 base from J, leaving 10 bases between. CDR3 length: 13 amino acids. Germline-derived CDR1 and CDR2 are GTSNPN and SVGIG (reference sequence). CDR3 nucleotide sequence: TGTGCCTGGACCGAACAGCAGAACACTGAAGCTTTCTTT. Translation gives CAWTEQQNTEAFF.

This chain connects TRBV6-5 to TRBJ1-2, with D unresolved. Looked up from germline, CDR1 is MNHEY and CDR2 is SVGAGI. V lost 9 bases and J lost 8, with 19 bases in between. The length of the CDR3 is 13 residues. CDR3 DNA: TGTGCCAGTCTCTCTGGGCCCTCAGGAGGCTACACCTTC. This sequence encodes CASLSGPSGGYTF.